A single T cell receptor (beta chain) is shown here with its context. The record originates from a study of blood T cells in healthy people across ages. V dropped 0 bases and J dropped 4 bases, with 9 bases sitting between them. The CDR3 consists of 14 residues. The use of a sample-barcoded 5' primer and a J-beta primer mix characterized a second PCR of roughly 7 to 11 cycles. Using its own MiXCR run on the 5' RACE reads, TCRdb lists one record per CDR3 protein. Here the sample spans approximately 1,700,000 distinct CDR3 sequences, 39% being singletons. The receptor was isolated from a human donor in good health. This chain joins TRBV12-3 or TRBV12-4 and TRBJ1-2; D ambiguous. Input material: blood. This CDR3 reads CASSLATRTYGYTF. CDR3 bases: TGTGCCAGCAGTTTAGCCACCCGCACCTATGGCTACACCTTC.